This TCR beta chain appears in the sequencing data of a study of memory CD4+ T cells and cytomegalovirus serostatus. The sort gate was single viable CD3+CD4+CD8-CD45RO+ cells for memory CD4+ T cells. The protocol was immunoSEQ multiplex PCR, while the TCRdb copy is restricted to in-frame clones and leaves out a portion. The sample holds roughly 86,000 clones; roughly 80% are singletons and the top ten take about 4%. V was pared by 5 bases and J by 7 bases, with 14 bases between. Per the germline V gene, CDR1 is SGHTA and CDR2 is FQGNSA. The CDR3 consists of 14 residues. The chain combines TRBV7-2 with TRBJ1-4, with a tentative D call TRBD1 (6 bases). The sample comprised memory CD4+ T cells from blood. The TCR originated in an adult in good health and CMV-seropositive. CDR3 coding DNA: TGTGCCAGCAGCCAGGGGCAGGGTGGTGAAAAACTGTTTTTT. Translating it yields CASSQGQGGEKLFF.